Described below is a single T cell receptor beta chain sequence and its context. The antigen is not known. This record comes from a study of OX40 agonist ivuxolimab in advanced cancers. About the research overall: Those enrolled were 80% to 85% male, with a mean age of 60 years and ages from roughly 23 to 79. Prior checkpoint blockade (anti-PD-1, anti-PD-L1 or anti-CTLA-4) was permitted; about 40% had it.

Sequencing was performed with immunoSEQ multiplex PCR; in TCRdb, only in-frame clones are kept and a portion is missing. Of 65,000 to 80,000 clones listed, over 90% are singletons. Study-level points and caveats: Some nonresponders likewise displayed low normalized T-cell clonal expansion. Among the lowest peripheral clonal expansion occurred in 0.1-3.0 mg/kg partial responders.

Germline assignment: CDR1 SGHAT and CDR2 FQNNGV. This CDR3 spans 13 amino acids. V was clipped by 7 bases and J by 2 bases, with 11 bases between them. The receptor's source is an adult with an advanced solid tumor such as melanoma, head and neck, liver or kidney cancer. The chain combines TRBV11-2 with TRBJ1-1; no clear D. Sequenced material: CD4+ or CD8+ T cells sorted from blood, taken in a trial of the OX40 agonist ivuxolimab. CDR3 bases: TGTGCCAGCATGGGGAAGGTAAACACTGAAGCTTTCTTT. Protein: CASMGKVNTEAFF. The full variable domain, its missing parts supplied by reference TRBV11-2 and TRBJ1-1, is EAGVAQSPRYKIIEKRQSVAFWCNPISGHATLYWYQQILGQGPKLLIQFQNNGVVDDSQLPKDRFSAERLKGVDSTLKIQPAKLEDSAVYLCASMGKVNTEAFFGQGTRLTVV.